This T cell receptor beta chain comes out of a study of shared clonotypes between healthy human individuals. On this clone: The same CDR3 also results from other DNA sequences found in this sample.

Study processing details: Junction-only immunoSEQ data arrived without quality scores, meaning filtering differed. The protocol was immunoSEQ multiplex PCR, while the TCRdb copy is restricted to in-frame clones and leaves out a portion. Clone size and the V and J calls come from that table; the DNA yielded D and trimming. The table includes some 660,000 clones, roughly 73% detected once. Sequencing used memory CD4+ T cells sorted from blood. Indicated subset: CD45RA-negative fraction. The sequence was collected from a woman under 40 in good health.

CDR3 nucleotide sequence: TGTGCCAGTAGTATCCCGCGGGGAGATACGCAGTATTTT. Protein product: CASSIPRGDTQYF. The chain joins TRBV19 to TRBJ2-3, with D maybe TRBD2 (6 bases). Germline assignment: CDR1 LNHDA and CDR2 SQIVND (reference sequence). CDR3 size: 13 residues. Trimming removed 3 bases from V and 5 bases from J, with 9 bases in between.